This T cell receptor beta chain was captured in a study of blood T cells in healthy people across ages. As concerns this clonotype: Antigen: not known.

Combining a sample-barcoded 5' primer with a J-beta primer mix, a second PCR ran for roughly 7 to 11 cycles. TCRdb re-derived calls from the 5' RACE reads in MiXCR, one entry per CDR3 protein. The table records about a million distinct CDR3 sequences, 35% to 40% of them present only once. The donors, all healthy, were Caucasians living in Russia, aged roughly 6 to 100. Study findings and constraints: TCR beta diversity correlated strongly with naive T cell percentage. Greater diversity and more naive CD4+ cells were seen in long-lived donors than in aged donors.

Trimming cost V 4 bases and J 9 bases; bases outside gene matches: 13. The germline V gene has CDR1 SGHRS and CDR2 YFSETQ. The CDR3 runs to 16 residues. This TCR was recovered from a man aged 18 to 35 in good health. The genes are TRBV5-1 and TRBJ2-1; 10 bases align to TRBD1. Sequenced input: blood. The CDR3 sequence: CASSTLTGTGASEQFF. The CDR3 nucleotides are TGCGCCAGCAGCACCCTGACCGGGACAGGGGCAAGTGAGCAGTTCTTC. The full variable domain, with the rest looked up from reference TRBV5-1 and TRBJ2-1, is KAGVTQTPRYLIKTRGQQVTLSCSPISGHRSVSWYQQTPGQGLQFLFEYFSETQRNKGNFPGRFSGRQFSNSRSEMNVSTLELGDSALYLCASSTLTGTGASEQFFGPGTRLTVL.